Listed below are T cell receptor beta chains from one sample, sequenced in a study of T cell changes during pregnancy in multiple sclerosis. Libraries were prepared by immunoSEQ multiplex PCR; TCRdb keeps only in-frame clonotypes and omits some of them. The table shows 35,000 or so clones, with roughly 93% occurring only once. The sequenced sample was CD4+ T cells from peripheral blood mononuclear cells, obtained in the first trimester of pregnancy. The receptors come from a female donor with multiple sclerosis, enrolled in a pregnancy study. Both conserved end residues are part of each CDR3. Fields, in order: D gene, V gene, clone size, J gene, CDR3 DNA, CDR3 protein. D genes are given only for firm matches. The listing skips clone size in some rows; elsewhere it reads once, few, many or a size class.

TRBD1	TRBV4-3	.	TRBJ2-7	TGCGCCAGCAGCCAAGATACAGGGGGAGTCTACGAGCAGTACTTC	CASSQDTGGVYEQYF
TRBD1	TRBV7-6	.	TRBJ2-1	TGTGCCAGCAGCTACGAGGGGGCGGCCTACAATGAGCAGTTCTTC	CASSYEGAAYNEQFF
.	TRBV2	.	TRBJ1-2	TGTGCCAGCAGTGCTGGCAGGGACTATGGCTACACCTTC	CASSAGRDYGYTF
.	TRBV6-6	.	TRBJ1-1	TGTGCCATTTCGCCGGGACAAACGAACACTGAAGCTTTCTTT	CAISPGQTNTEAFF
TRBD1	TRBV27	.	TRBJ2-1	TGTGCCAGCAGTACCAACCCGACAGGGATTGATGAGCAGTTCTTC	CASSTNPTGIDEQFF
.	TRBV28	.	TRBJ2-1	TGTGCCGGGGGGGCAGGGGGCATAAATGAGCAGTTCTTC	CAGGAGGINEQFF
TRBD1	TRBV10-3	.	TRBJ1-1	TGTGCCATCAGTGAGTCAGGACAGGGGAAGAACACTGAAGCTTTCTTT	CAISESGQGKNTEAFF
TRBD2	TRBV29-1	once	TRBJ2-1	TGCAGCGCCGCGAGGGGGTTAGCGGGAGGTGAGCAGTTCTTC	CSAARGLAGGEQFF
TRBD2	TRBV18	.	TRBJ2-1	TGTGCCAGCTCACGGTCGAGCGGGAGGCTTTACAATGAGCAGTTCTTC	CASSRSSGRLYNEQFF
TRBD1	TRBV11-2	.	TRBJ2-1	TGTGCCAGCAGCTTAATACCGGGACAGGGAAATGAGCAGTTCTTC	CASSLIPGQGNEQFF
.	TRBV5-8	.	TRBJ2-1	TGTGCCAGCAGCCCCGCCCGGACTCGCTACAATGAGCAGTTCTTC	CASSPARTRYNEQFF
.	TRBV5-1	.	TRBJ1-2	TGCGCCAGCAGCCCGGGGGGAGACTATGGCTACACCTTC	CASSPGGDYGYTF
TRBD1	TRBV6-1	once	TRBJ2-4	TGTGCCAGCAGGGGGACAGGGCAAAACATTCAGTACTTC	CASRGTGQNIQYF
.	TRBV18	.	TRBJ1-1	TGTGCCAGCTCATATCGAGAAAACACTGAAGCTTTCTTT	CASSYRENTEAFF
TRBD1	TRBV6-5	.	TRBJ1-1	TGTGCCAGCAGGGACAGGGGGCGCAGGGCTTTCTTT	CASRDRGRRAFF
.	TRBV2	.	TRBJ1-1	TGTGCCAGCAGTGTAGCAGCTCGGGGCACTGAAGCTTTCTTT	CASSVAARGTEAFF
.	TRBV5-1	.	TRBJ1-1	TGCGCCAGCAGCACGGACAGATTGAACACTGAAGCTTTCTTT	CASSTDRLNTEAFF
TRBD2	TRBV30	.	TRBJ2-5	TGTGCCTACCTAGGACTAGCGGGAGAGACCCAGTACTTC	CAYLGLAGETQYF
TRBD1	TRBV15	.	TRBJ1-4	TGTGCCACCAGCAGAGGAGGGGGACAGGGGAATGAAAAACTGTTTTTT	CATSRGGGQGNEKLFF
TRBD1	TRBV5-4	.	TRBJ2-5	TGTGCCAGCAGCCCGACAGGGGGCGCTGGTCAAGAGACCCAGTACTTC	CASSPTGGAGQETQYF
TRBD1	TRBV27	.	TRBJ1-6	TGTGCCAGCAGTTTGGACAGGGCCGGGTCACCCCTCCACTTT	CASSLDRAGSPLHF
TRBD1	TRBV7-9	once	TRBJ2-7	TGTGCCAGCAGCCCGGGACAGGGGTCCTCCTACGAGCAGTACTTC	CASSPGQGSSYEQYF
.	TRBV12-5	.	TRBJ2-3	TGTGCTAGTGGCAGTTTGGGCACAGATACGCAGTATTTT	CASGSLGTDTQYF
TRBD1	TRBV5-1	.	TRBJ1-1	TGCGCCAGCAGCTTCGAGGGGGCCGGCACTGAAGCTTTCTTT	CASSFEGAGTEAFF
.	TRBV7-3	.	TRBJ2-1	TGTGCCAGCAGCCACGGAGTGGTTGGGAATGAGCAGTTCTTC	CASSHGVVGNEQFF
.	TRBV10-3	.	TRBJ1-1	TGTGCCATCAAGGCAACAGAGAACACTGAAGCTTTCTTT	CAIKATENTEAFF
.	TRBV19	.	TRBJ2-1	TGTGCCAGTAGTACGGGATACAATGAGCAGTTCTTC	CASSTGYNEQFF
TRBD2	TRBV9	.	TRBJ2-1	TGTGCCAGCAGCGTAGCTAGCGGGGGGGCCCATGAGCAGTTCTTC	CASSVASGGAHEQFF
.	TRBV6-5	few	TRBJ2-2	TGTGCCAGCAGTTATCGGACCGGGGAGCTGTTTTTT	CASSYRTGELFF